This entry lists 26 T cell receptor beta chains sequenced from one sample in a study of brain T cells in children with intractable seizures. The data were produced by immunoSEQ multiplex PCR, yet TCRdb's version contains in-frame clones alone and is incomplete. The repertoire holds under 150,000 clones, with around 94% as singletons. Sequenced here: peripheral blood, sampled at surgery. These receptors were taken from a boy under two years old with hemimegalencephaly and intractable seizures.

This chain connects TRBV29-1 to TRBJ2-1; TRBD2 agrees at 12 bases. Trimming removed 3 bases from V and 4 bases from J; junction bases left unmatched: 10. The germline V gene encodes CDR1 SQVTM and CDR2 ANQGSEA. CDR3 size: 17 residues. The CDR3 is CSVDGLAGGTLYNEQFF. DNA for the CDR3: TGCAGCGTTGACGGGCTAGCGGGAGGGACCCTTTACAATGAGCAGTTCTTC.

The chain is built from TRBV7-9 and TRBJ1-1, with D maybe TRBD1 (6 bases). The CDR3 is made up of 15 amino acids. The ends were cut back, 0 bases at V and 4 bases at J, with 12 bases in the middle. Germline V CDR1 and CDR2: SEHNR, FQNEAQ (reference sequence). DNA for the CDR3: TGTGCCAGCAGCTTAGCGGGTGGAGGGGGCACTGAAGCTTTCTTT. As protein: CASSLAGGGGTEAFF.

This clone appeared once. The CDR3 sequence: CATRQGAYEQYF. In DNA, the CDR3 is TGTGCCACACGACAGGGGGCCTACGAGCAGTACTTC. The chain recombines TRBV10-3 with TRBJ2-7, with TRBD1 matching 9 bases. J lost 2 bases, V lost 10 bases, and 3 bases had no gene match. CDR3 size: 12 residues. Germline CDR1 is ENHRY and CDR2 is SYGVKD.

The chain uses TRBV6-5 and TRBJ2-7, with 9 positions matching TRBD1. Germline V gene lookup returns CDR1 MNHEY and CDR2 SVGAGI. CDR3 size: 15 residues. The junction had 9 bases not matched to a gene; V was cut back by 6 bases and J by 3 bases. The CDR3 loop reads CASRIRPGQGYEQYF. CDR3 bases: TGTGCCAGCAGAATTCGACCGGGACAGGGCTACGAGCAGTACTTC.

The rearrangement links TRBV24-1 to TRBJ2-4; D uncertain. V was pared by 2 bases and J by 15 bases, with 13 bases between. CDR1 KGHDR and CDR2 SFDVKD come from the germline V gene. This CDR3 is 12 amino acids long. CDR3 bases: TGTGCCACCAGTGATTCGGACCGAGCTAGGTACTTC. Translated: CATSDSDRARYF.

This sequence joins TRBV6-6 and TRBJ2-7; the match to TRBD2 covers 10 bases. This CDR3 is built from 14 residues. The V gene's germline CDR1 is MNHNY and CDR2 SVGAGI (reference sequence). The ends lost 8 bases at V and 4 bases at J; junction bases unmatched: 8. CDR3 bases: TGTGCCAGCTGCCAGACTAGCGGGCTTTACGAGCAGTACTTC. It is translated as CASCQTSGLYEQYF.

The chain uses TRBV12-3 or TRBV12-4 and TRBJ2-1, with TRBD2 matching over 8 bases. After removal of 7 bases from V and 12 bases from J, the junction contained 11 bases not matched to a gene. The length of the CDR3 is 13 residues. CDR3 loop: CASTRGLGVGQFF. Here the CDR3 DNA reads TGTGCCAGCACCAGGGGACTAGGTGTTGGGCAGTTCTTC.

V and J are TRBV5-6 and TRBJ2-3, with D hard to call. The germline V and J ends were trimmed by 0 bases and 4 bases, with 0 bases remaining between them. CDR1 is SGHDT, CDR2 YYEEEE, per germline. CDR3 size: 11 residues. The CDR3: CASSLADTQYF. For the CDR3, the DNA is TGTGCCAGCAGCTTGGCAGATACGCAGTATTTT.

This chain's CDR3 is CASSPDFYEQYF. The CDR3 DNA follows: TGTGCCAGCAGTCCAGACTTCTACGAGCAGTACTTC. The genes are TRBV9 and TRBJ2-7; D unclear. Germline loops: CDR1 SGDLS, CDR2 YYNGEE. The CDR3 extends over 12 amino acids. The V and J ends lost 5 bases and 3 bases respectively, with 9 bases between them.

This chain joins TRBV11-2 and TRBJ2-3, with TRBD1 as a possible D gene (6 bases). The V gene's germline CDR1 is SGHAT and CDR2 FQNNGV. CDR3 size: 13 residues. Trimming stripped 5 bases from V and 4 bases from J, with 10 bases between. The chain's CDR3 is CASSLQGPDTQYF. CDR3 sequence (DNA): TGTGCCAGCAGCCTACAGGGTCCAGATACGCAGTATTTT.

The J gene is TRBJ2-5, the V gene TRBV2; 7 bases match TRBD2. V was clipped by 8 bases and J by 9 bases; unmatched bases: 15. This CDR3 region has 14 residues. Per germline, CDR1 SNHLY and CDR2 FYNNEI. CDR3 sequence (DNA): TGTGCCAGCCGTGCGGGGGTCACAGGCGCGGCCCAGTACTTC. Translation gives CASRAGVTGAAQYF.

As DNA, the CDR3 is TGTGCCAGCAGCTTCGGGACAGACTACTATGGCTACACCTTC. This translates into CASSFGTDYYGYTF. V usage is TRBV28 and J usage is TRBJ1-2, with 7 bases that match TRBD1. This CDR3 spans 14 amino acids. V was pared by 6 bases and J by 3 bases, with 7 bases of the junction left unmatched. Germline V lookup: CDR1 MDHEN, CDR2 SYDVKM.

The rearrangement links TRBV29-1 to TRBJ1-5; D is possibly TRBD1 (5 bases). V lost 0 bases and J lost 7, with 10 bases in between. The CDR3 sequence is 13 residues long. Germline V gene data show CDR1 as SQVTM and CDR2 as ANQGSEA. Written as DNA, the CDR3 is TGCAGCGTTGAAGAGGGTCGGGGGCAGCCCCAGCATTTT. Its translation: CSVEEGRGQPQHF. The full variable domain, in which reference TRBV29-1 and TRBJ1-5 provide the parts outside the CDR3, is SAVISQKPSRDICQRGTSLTIQCQVDSQVTMMFWYRQQPGQSLTLIATANQGSEATYESGFVIDKFPISRPNLTFSTLTVSNMSPEDSSIYLCSVEEGRGQPQHFGDGTRLSIL.

The V and J genes are TRBV7-6 and TRBJ2-7, with TRBD2 matching over 7 bases. CDR1 is SGHVS, CDR2 FNYEAQ, per germline. This CDR3 contains 14 residues. The junction had 0 bases not matched to a gene; V was cut back by 0 bases and J by 1 base. DNA of the CDR3: TGTGCCAGCAGCTTAGCGCGGGGGTCCTACGAGCAGTACTTC. Protein product: CASSLARGSYEQYF.

The chain couples TRBV4-1 to TRBJ2-3, with TRBD2 matching over 13 bases. Trimming removed 4 bases from V and 1 base from J; junction bases left unmatched: 8. The CDR3 is 18 amino acids. Germline values: CDR1 MGHRA, CDR2 YSYEKL. For the CDR3, the DNA is TGCGCCAGCAGCCTCCGACTAGCGGGAGGAAGCGGCACAGATACGCAGTATTTT. Translation gives CASSLRLAGGSGTDTQYF.

The V gene is TRBV28, the J gene TRBJ2-1; the match to TRBD2 covers 10 bases. J lost 10 bases, V lost 2 bases, and 11 bases had no gene match. Germline loops: CDR1 MDHEN, CDR2 SYDVKM. The CDR3 has 16 residues. CDR3 sequence (DNA): TGTGCCAGCAGTTTAAGGGTTCTAGCGGGAGTCAGGGAGCAGTTCTTC. It codes for CASSLRVLAGVREQFF.

V and J are TRBV21-1 and TRBJ2-3. TRBV21-1 is a listed pseudogene. The CDR3 sequence is 15 residues long. The CDR3 nucleotides read TGTGCCAGCAGCAGGGACCAGGGCCCCAGGGATACGCAGTATTTT. It yields the protein CASSRDQGPRDTQYF.

The chain is built from TRBV6-5 and TRBJ1-5; unclear D gene. There are 15 residues in the CDR3. Per the germline V gene, CDR1 is MNHEY and CDR2 is SVGAGI. Between the trimmed V and J ends, which lost 5 bases and 0 bases, there was a span of 11 bases. The CDR3 protein is CASSLGLNSNQPQHF. In DNA, the CDR3 is TGTGCCAGCAGTCTGGGTCTAAATAGCAATCAGCCCCAGCATTTT.

About this clone itself: In the same sample, other DNA sequences code for this CDR3. The rearrangement links TRBV18 to TRBJ2-3; tentative D call: TRBD1 (6 bases). The V gene lost 3 bases and the J gene lost 1 base, with 8 bases spanning the gap. This CDR3 region has 14 residues. Germline values: CDR1 KGHSH, CDR2 LQKENI. The CDR3 sequence is CASSPGAGTDTQYF. The DNA for the CDR3 is TGTGCCAGCTCACCGGGGGCAGGCACAGATACGCAGTATTTT.

The chain carries TRBV4-1 and TRBJ2-7; 10 bases match TRBD1. The CDR3 sequence is 14 residues long. The junction had 1 base not matched to a gene; V was cut back by 4 bases and J by 1 base. Germline V lookup: CDR1 MGHRA, CDR2 YSYEKL. CDR3 bases: TGCGCCAGCAGCCCGGGACAGGGGTCCTACGAGCAGTACTTC. Translation: CASSPGQGSYEQYF.

The gene calls are TRBV7-9 and TRBJ2-2; D is possibly TRBD1 (6 bases). This CDR3 comprises 16 residues. Germline assignment: CDR1 SEHNR and CDR2 FQNEAQ (reference sequence). V lost 5 bases to trimming and J lost 6 bases, with 19 bases between them. CDR3 nucleotides: TGTGCCAGCAGCCCCCGGACAGTCCCATTCCCCGGGGAGCTGTTTTTT. Translating gives CASSPRTVPFPGELFF.

The V gene is TRBV7-8, the J gene TRBJ1-2, with a tentative D call TRBD1 (5 bases). The CDR3 totals 15 residues. Germline V gives CDR1 SGHVS, CDR2 FQNEAQ. V was cut by 5 bases and J by 8 bases, with 21 bases left in between. The CDR3: CASSETARDGLGYTF. As DNA, the CDR3 is TGTGCCAGCAGCGAGACTGCCCGGGACGGATTAGGCTACACCTTC.

V gene TRBV30 combines with J gene TRBJ2-7; 9 positions match TRBD2. CDR1 is GTSNPN and CDR2 is SVGIG in the germline V gene (reference sequence). This CDR3 spans 14 amino acids. After removal of 2 bases from V and 5 bases from J, the junction contained 7 bases not matched to a gene. CDR3 nucleotides: TGTGCCTGGAGTAGGGCGGGAGGGAGAAACGAGCAGTACTTC. This sequence encodes CAWSRAGGRNEQYF.

This chain uses TRBV10-3 with TRBJ2-3; tentative D call: TRBD1 (5 bases). CDR3 size: 12 residues. Germline assignment: CDR1 ENHRY and CDR2 SYGVKD. CDR3 residues: CTDRSYTDTQYF. CDR3 nucleotides: TGTACCGACAGAAGCTACACAGATACGCAGTATTTT.

The rearrangement links TRBV19 to TRBJ2-7; 8 nucleotides agree with TRBD2. Germline V gives CDR1 LNHDA, CDR2 SQIVND (reference sequence). Trimming cost V 2 bases and J 6 bases; bases outside gene matches: 9. The CDR3 runs 15 residues. CDR3 sequence: CASSILLAAFSEQYF. CDR3 coding DNA: TGTGCCAGTAGTATATTACTAGCGGCCTTCTCCGAGCAGTACTTC.

This rearrangement joins TRBV2 to TRBJ1-4; unclear D gene. CDR1 and CDR2 from the germline V gene are SNHLY and FYNNEI. There are 11 residues in the CDR3. The V end lost 8 bases, the J end lost 5 bases, and 6 bases lay between the germline ends. CDR3 region: CASWGNEKLFF. The CDR3 bases are TGTGCCAGCTGGGGAAATGAAAAACTGTTTTTT.